The table lists the clone carrying this T cell receptor (beta chain) with a few counts. The sample comes from a study of early T cells in non-severe SARS-CoV-2 infection. Tagging with unique molecular identifiers was applied to individual cDNA molecules. TCRdb redid the calling of the 5' RACE reads with MiXCR, one entry per CDR3 protein. The data hold around 100,000 distinct CDR3 sequences, with around 16% observed a single time. Trimming stripped 3 bases from V and 7 bases from J, with 19 bases between. CDR1 and CDR2 (germline): SQVTM, ANQGSEA. CDR3 length: 14 amino acids. V usage is TRBV29-1 and J usage is TRBJ2-7; D perhaps matches TRBD2 (6 bases). This sequence originates from an adult who was a healthcare worker with PCR-confirmed SARS-CoV-2 infection or an uninfected control (not recorded which). Specimen: whole blood. CDR3 in amino acids: CSVDLPRDSGEQYF. The DNA of the CDR3 is TGCAGCGTTGATCTCCCGAGGGACTCCGGAGAGCAGTACTTC.